The entry that follows covers one T cell receptor (beta chain) sequence. Its antigen is currently unknown. The sample is drawn from a study of cytomegalovirus exposure and HLA in healthy donors. The CDR3 loop spans 17 amino acids. With 5 bases removed from V and 4 bases from J, the gap between germline ends came to 23 bases. The V gene's germline CDR1 is SGHTA and CDR2 FQGTGA. Whole-study results and caveats: Cytomegalovirus-associated status was assigned to 150 or so TCR beta chains.

Data came from immunoSEQ multiplex PCR; TCRdb stores just in-frame clones and leaves some out. The sample lists tens of thousands of clones; around 95% were seen once. Material: PBMCs. The chain joins TRBV7-3 to TRBJ2-5; possible D gene TRBD1, 6 bases. This TCR came from a young woman in good health and CMV-seronegative. The CDR3 region has the DNA TGTGCCAGCAGCCAGGGGTCTATCGCGGCCCCAAGAGAGACCCAGTACTTC. Translating it yields CASSQGSIAAPRETQYF.